A single sample is the source of the 12 T cell receptor beta chains below, sequenced in a study of blood T cell repertoires in COVID-19. The protocol was immunoSEQ multiplex PCR, while the TCRdb copy is restricted to in-frame clones and leaves out a portion. The table lists some 160,000 clones, 88% of them singletons. Sequencing was performed on peripheral blood. The receptors originated from a man aged 45-65 years who had recovered from COVID-19.

The chain couples TRBV27 to TRBJ2-7, with TRBD2 matching over 10 bases. Losses at the gene ends were 5 bases for V and 2 bases for J; bases not matched to a gene: 3. Germline V gene lookup returns CDR1 MNHEY and CDR2 SMNVEV (reference sequence). This CDR3 has 14 amino acids. CDR3 DNA: TGTGCCAGCAGTAATAGCGGGGGGACCTACGAGCAGTACTTC. Its protein product is CASSNSGGTYEQYF.

The chain joins TRBV6-2 or TRBV6-3 to TRBJ2-7; the match to TRBD1 covers 9 bases. This CDR3 contains 15 residues. Germline assignment: CDR1 MNHEY and CDR2 SVGEGT. V gave up 6 bases and J gave up 5 bases; unmatched junction bases: 11. In nucleotides, the CDR3 is TGTGCCAGCAGCCTCCCTGGGACAGGGCCCCACGAGCAGTACTTC. Translating gives CASSLPGTGPHEQYF.

This clone came up a few times. The genes are TRBV11-2 and TRBJ2-7; unclear D gene. This CDR3 is built from 14 residues. Germline V CDR1 and CDR2: SGHAT, FQNNGV. Trimming cost V 2 bases and J 2 bases, with 10 bases left between them. For the CDR3, the DNA is TGTGCCAGCAGCTTACAGGCGATAACCTACGAGCAGTACTTC. Translating gives CASSLQAITYEQYF.

The chain couples TRBV15 to TRBJ1-2; D may be TRBD1 (5 bases). Trimming pared 11 bases from V and 1 base from J, leaving 17 bases between. Germline loops: CDR1 LNHNV, CDR2 YYDKDF (reference sequence). The CDR3 totals 14 residues. The CDR3 bases are TGTGCCGTGCGGGACCGAATTATTAACTATGGCTACACCTTC. Translating gives CAVRDRIINYGYTF.

V usage is TRBV5-1 and J usage is TRBJ2-7; TRBD2 matches 12 bases. V was pared by 5 bases and J by 7 bases, with 7 bases of the junction left unmatched. CDR3 length: 14 amino acids. Looked up from germline, CDR1 is SGHRS and CDR2 is YFSETQ. CDR3 protein: CASRTSGGSGEQYF. CDR3 DNA sequence: TGCGCCAGCAGGACTAGCGGGGGCTCGGGGGAGCAGTACTTC.

With respect to this clone: Other DNA sequences in this sample translate to the same CDR3. CDR3 sequence reads: CASSYSGHPYEQYF. In nucleotides, the CDR3 is TGTGCCAGCAGTTACTCGGGACACCCCTACGAGCAGTACTTC. The chain couples TRBV6-5 to TRBJ2-7; D possibly corresponds to TRBD1 (6 bases). This CDR3 comprises 14 residues. Trimming removed 0 bases from V and 2 bases from J, with 8 bases in between. Germline V gene sequence: CDR1 MNHEY, CDR2 SVGAGI.

This chain joins TRBV27 and TRBJ2-1; the D gene is possibly TRBD2 (5 bases). Germline CDR1 MNHEY, CDR2 SMNVEV (reference sequence). Trimming pared 5 bases from V and 6 bases from J, leaving 5 bases between. CDR3 length: 11 amino acids. The CDR3 DNA is TGTGCCAGCAGTCGGGGCAATGAGCAGTTCTTC. Translated: CASSRGNEQFF.

This chain joins TRBV19 and TRBJ2-5; 9 bases match TRBD1. Germline-derived CDR1 and CDR2 are LNHDA and SQIVND (reference sequence). J was trimmed by 5 bases and V by 3 bases; bases with no gene match: 10. The CDR3 is made up of 16 amino acids. The CDR3 DNA sequence: TGTGCCAGTAGTATCGATTCCGGGACAGGGATTGAGACCCAGTACTTC. Translating gives CASSIDSGTGIETQYF.

This sequence joins TRBV19 and TRBJ2-1, with 7 bases fitting TRBD2. The trim removed 1 base at V and 0 bases at J, leaving 3 bases unmatched. The CDR3 totals 16 residues. Germline V lookup: CDR1 LNHDA, CDR2 SQIVND (reference sequence). CDR3 loop: CASSIASGLSYNEQFF. DNA of the CDR3: TGTGCCAGTAGTATAGCTAGCGGACTCTCCTACAATGAGCAGTTCTTC.

This clone was picked up many times. The chain joins TRBV27 to TRBJ2-4, with D possibly TRBD1 on 5 matching bases. The CDR3 has 16 residues. Germline V CDR1 and CDR2: MNHEY, SMNVEV (reference sequence). The ends were cut back, 8 bases at V and 1 base at J, with 18 bases in the middle. CDR3 nucleotides: TGTGCCAGCGGGCCCATAACAGGCCTGGCCAAAAACATTCAGTACTTC. Amino acids: CASGPITGLAKNIQYF.

Only one count was recorded for this clone. The chain uses TRBV27 and TRBJ2-7; TRBD1 matches at 8 bases. This CDR3 contains 16 residues. Trimming at V came to 0 bases and at J to 4 bases, leaving 8 bases not matched to a gene. Germline assignment: CDR1 MNHEY and CDR2 SMNVEV (reference sequence). As DNA, the CDR3 is TGTGCCAGCAGTTTATCGGGCAGGGGGCTCTCTTACGAGCAGTACTTC. Its protein is CASSLSGRGLSYEQYF.

The V call is TRBV28, the J call TRBJ1-5; weak D call: TRBD1 (6 bases). V lost 3 bases to trimming and J lost 1 base, with 13 bases between them. Germline CDR1 MDHEN, CDR2 SYDVKM. CDR3 length equals 16 residues. The CDR3 coding sequence is TGTGCCAGCAGTTTTGGGGGGAGGGGGAGCAATCAGCCCCAGCATTTT. This sequence encodes CASSFGGRGSNQPQHF.